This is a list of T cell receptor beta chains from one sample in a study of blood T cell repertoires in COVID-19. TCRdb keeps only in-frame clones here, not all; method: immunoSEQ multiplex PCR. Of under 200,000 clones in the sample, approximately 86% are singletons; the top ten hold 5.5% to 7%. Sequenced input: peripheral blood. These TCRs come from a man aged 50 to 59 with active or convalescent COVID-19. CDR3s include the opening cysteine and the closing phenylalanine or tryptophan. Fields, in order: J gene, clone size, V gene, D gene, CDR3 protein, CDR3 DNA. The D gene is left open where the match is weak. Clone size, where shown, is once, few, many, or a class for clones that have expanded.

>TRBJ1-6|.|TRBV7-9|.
CASSLHAGLNSPLHF
TGTGCCAGCAGCTTACATGCAGGGCTGAATTCACCCCTCCACTTT
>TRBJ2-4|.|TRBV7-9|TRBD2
CASSFPWGGAKNIQYF
TGTGCCAGCAGTTTCCCCTGGGGGGGAGCCAAAAACATTCAGTACTTC
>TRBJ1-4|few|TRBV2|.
CATSKGDGNEKLFF
TGTGCCACCTCCAAGGGGGACGGGAATGAAAAACTGTTTTTT
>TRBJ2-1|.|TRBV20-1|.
CSASLTANNEQFF
TGCAGTGCTAGTTTGACAGCGAACAATGAGCAGTTCTTC
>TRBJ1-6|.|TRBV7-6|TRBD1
CASSSNTGGFYNSPLHF
TGTGCCAGCAGCTCGAATACAGGGGGCTTCTATAATTCACCCCTCCACTTT
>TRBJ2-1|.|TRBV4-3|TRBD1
CASSLALQGAYEQFF
TGCGCCAGCAGCCTCGCATTACAGGGGGCGTATGAGCAGTTCTTC
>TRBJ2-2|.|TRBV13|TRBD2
CASSPRTSGDTGELFF
TGTGCCAGCAGCCCTAGGACTAGCGGTGACACCGGGGAGCTGTTTTTT
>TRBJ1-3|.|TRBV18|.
CASSPKPMAGLSGNTIYF
TGTGCCAGCTCACCAAAGCCTATGGCAGGTCTCTCTGGAAACACCATATATTTT
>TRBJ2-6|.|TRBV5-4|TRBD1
CASSVGTTGGVGANVLTF
TGTGCCAGCAGCGTCGGAACGACAGGGGGGGTTGGGGCCAACGTCCTGACTTTC
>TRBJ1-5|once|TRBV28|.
CASTQGMDQPQHF
TGTGCCAGCACCCAGGGAATGGATCAGCCCCAGCATTTT
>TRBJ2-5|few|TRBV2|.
CASSEGGNQETQYF
TGTGCCAGCAGTGAGGGAGGAAACCAAGAGACCCAGTACTTC
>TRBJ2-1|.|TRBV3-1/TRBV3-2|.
CASSQQYRGGNEQFF
TGTGCCAGCAGCCAACAGTACAGGGGGGGCAATGAGCAGTTCTTC
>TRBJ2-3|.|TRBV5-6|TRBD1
CASSTDRGNTDTQYF
TGTGCCAGCAGCACGGACAGGGGAAACACAGATACGCAGTATTTT
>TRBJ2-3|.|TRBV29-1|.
CSVESAADTQYF
TGCAGCGTTGAGTCCGCGGCAGATACGCAGTATTTT
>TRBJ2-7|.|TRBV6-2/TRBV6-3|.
CASSYSRAGSYEQYF
TGTGCCAGCAGTTACTCGCGGGCGGGATCCTACGAGCAGTACTTC
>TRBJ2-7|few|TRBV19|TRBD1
CASSILGQGSKYEQYF
TGTGCCAGTAGTATACTGGGACAGGGGAGTAAGTACGAGCAGTACTTC
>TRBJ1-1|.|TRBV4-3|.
CASSKQGGNTEAFF
TGCGCCAGCAGCAAACAGGGTGGGAACACTGAAGCTTTCTTT
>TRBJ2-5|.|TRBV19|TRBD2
CAVGRVETQYF
TGTGCCGTGGGGAGGGTCGAGACCCAGTACTTC
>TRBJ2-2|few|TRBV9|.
CASSLRTGGTGELFF
TGTGCCAGCAGCCTGAGGACAGGAGGGACCGGGGAGCTGTTTTTT
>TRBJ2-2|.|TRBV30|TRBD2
CAWGLAGDNTGELFF
TGTGCCTGGGGACTAGCGGGAGATAACACCGGGGAGCTGTTTTTT
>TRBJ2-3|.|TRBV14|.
CASSQRGTQYF
TGTGCCAGCAGCCAGCGGGGTACGCAGTATTTT
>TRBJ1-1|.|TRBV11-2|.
CASTLLEEGTEAFF
TGTGCCAGCACGCTTTTGGAGGAGGGGACTGAAGCTTTCTTT
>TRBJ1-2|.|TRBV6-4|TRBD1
CASRSFTGTGVYGYTF
TGTGCCAGCAGAAGCTTCACCGGGACAGGGGTTTATGGCTACACCTTC
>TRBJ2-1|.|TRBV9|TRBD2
CASSVGLAGGNEQFF
TGTGCCAGCAGCGTAGGACTAGCGGGAGGAAATGAGCAGTTCTTC
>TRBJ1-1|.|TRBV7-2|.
CASSPPGWQGGTEAFF
TGTGCCAGCAGCCCCCCCGGGTGGCAGGGTGGCACTGAAGCTTTCTTT
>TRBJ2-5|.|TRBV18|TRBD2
CASLAGETQYF
TGTGCCAGCCTAGCGGGCGAGACCCAGTACTTC
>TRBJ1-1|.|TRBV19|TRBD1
CATKGRGLAFF
TGTGCCACCAAGGGAAGGGGGCTCGCTTTCTTT
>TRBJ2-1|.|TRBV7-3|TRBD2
CASSPPPRIAGGQTYNEQFF
TGTGCCAGCAGCCCCCCTCCGAGGATAGCGGGAGGGCAAACCTACAATGAGCAGTTCTTC
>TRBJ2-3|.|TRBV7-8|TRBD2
CASSLEPLAATQYF
TGTGCCAGCAGCTTAGAGCCCCTAGCGGCGACGCAGTATTTT
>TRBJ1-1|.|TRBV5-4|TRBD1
CASSYDRDTEAFF
TGTGCCAGCAGCTATGACAGGGACACTGAAGCTTTCTTT
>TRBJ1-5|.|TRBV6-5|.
CASGRDGNQPQHF
TGTGCCAGCGGCAGGGATGGCAATCAGCCCCAGCATTTT
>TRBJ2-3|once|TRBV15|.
CATSRGGTDTQYF
TGTGCCACCTCCAGGGGGGGCACAGATACGCAGTATTTT
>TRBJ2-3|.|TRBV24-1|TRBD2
CATSESGRSTDTQYF
TGTGCCACCAGTGAAAGCGGGAGAAGCACAGATACGCAGTATTTT
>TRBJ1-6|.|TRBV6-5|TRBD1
CASSPRQGENSPLHF
TGTGCCAGCAGCCCAAGACAGGGGGAGAATTCACCCCTCCACTTT
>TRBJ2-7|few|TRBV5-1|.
CASSREAEQYF
TGCGCCAGCAGCAGGGAGGCCGAGCAGTACTTC
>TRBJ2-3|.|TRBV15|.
CATRLNTDTQYF
TGTGCCACCCGACTGAACACAGATACGCAGTATTTT
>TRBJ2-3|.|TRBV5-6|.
CASSVRTGTRTKDTQYF
TGTGCCAGCAGCGTAAGAACCGGGACACGGACGAAGGATACGCAGTATTTT
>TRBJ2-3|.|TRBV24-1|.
CATSDLGPEVSDTQYF
TGTGCCACCAGTGATTTGGGCCCAGAAGTGTCAGATACGCAGTATTTT
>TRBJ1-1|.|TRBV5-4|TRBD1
CASSRQGANTEAFF
TGTGCCAGCAGCCGACAGGGGGCAAACACTGAAGCTTTCTTT
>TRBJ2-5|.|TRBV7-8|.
CASSSPRETQYF
TGTGCCAGCAGCTCCCCGAGAGAGACCCAGTACTTC
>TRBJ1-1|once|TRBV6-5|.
CASKLPNTEAFF
TGTGCCAGCAAACTACCGAACACTGAAGCTTTCTTT
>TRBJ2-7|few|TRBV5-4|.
CASSSPDSYEQYF
TGTGCCAGCAGCTCCCCAGACTCCTACGAGCAGTACTTC
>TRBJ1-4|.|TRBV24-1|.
CATSDSRQATNEKLFF
TGTGCCACCAGTGATTCGAGACAGGCAACTAATGAAAAACTGTTTTTT
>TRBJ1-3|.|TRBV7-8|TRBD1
CASSFSGQEIGNTIYF
TGTGCCAGCAGCTTTAGTGGACAGGAGATTGGAAACACCATATATTTT
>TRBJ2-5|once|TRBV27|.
CASSVRRGGETQYF
TGTGCCAGCAGTGTCAGGCGAGGGGGAGAGACCCAGTACTTC
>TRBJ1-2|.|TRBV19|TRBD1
CASSIWTGTRGGTNYGYTF
TGTGCCAGTAGTATTTGGACCGGGACTCGAGGGGGCACTAACTATGGCTACACCTTC
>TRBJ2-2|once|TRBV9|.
CASSVGGISTGELFF
TGTGCCAGCAGCGTCGGCGGGATATCTACTGGGGAGCTGTTTTTT
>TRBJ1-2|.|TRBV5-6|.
CASSLGQVYGYTF
TGTGCCAGCAGCTTGGGACAGGTCTATGGCTACACCTTC